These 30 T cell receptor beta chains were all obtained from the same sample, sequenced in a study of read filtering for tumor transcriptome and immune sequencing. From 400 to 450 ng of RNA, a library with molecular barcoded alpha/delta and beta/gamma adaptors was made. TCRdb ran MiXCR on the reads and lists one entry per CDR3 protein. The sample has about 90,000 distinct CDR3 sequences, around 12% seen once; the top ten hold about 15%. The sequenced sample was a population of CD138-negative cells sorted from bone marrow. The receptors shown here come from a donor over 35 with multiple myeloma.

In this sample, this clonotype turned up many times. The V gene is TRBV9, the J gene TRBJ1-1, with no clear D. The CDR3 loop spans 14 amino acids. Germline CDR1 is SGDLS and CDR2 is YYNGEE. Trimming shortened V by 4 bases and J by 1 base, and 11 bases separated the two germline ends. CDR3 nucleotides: TGTGCCAGCAGCCCTGGATGGGGGAACACTGAAGCTTTCTTT. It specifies CASSPGWGNTEAFF. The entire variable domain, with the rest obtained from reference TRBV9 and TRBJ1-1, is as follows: DSGVTQTPKHLITATGQRVTLRCSPRSGDLSVYWYQQSLDQGLQFLIQYYNGEERAKGNILERFSAQQFPDLHSELNLSSLELGDSALYFCASSPGWGNTEAFFGQGTRLTVV.

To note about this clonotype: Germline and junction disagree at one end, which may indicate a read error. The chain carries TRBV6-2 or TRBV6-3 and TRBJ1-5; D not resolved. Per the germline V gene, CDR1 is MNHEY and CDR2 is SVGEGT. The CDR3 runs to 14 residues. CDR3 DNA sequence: TGTGCCAGCAGCCTAAGGTATAGCAATCAGCTCCAGCATTTT. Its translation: CASSLRYSNQLQHF.

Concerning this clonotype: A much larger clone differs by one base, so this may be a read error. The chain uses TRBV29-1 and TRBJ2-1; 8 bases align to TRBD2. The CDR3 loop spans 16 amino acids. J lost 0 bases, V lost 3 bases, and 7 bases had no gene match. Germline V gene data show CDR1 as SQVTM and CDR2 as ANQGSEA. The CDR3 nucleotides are TGCAGCGTTGAGGCTAGCGGGCTTCTCTCCTACAATGAGCAGTTCTTC. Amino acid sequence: CSVEASGLLSYNEQFF.

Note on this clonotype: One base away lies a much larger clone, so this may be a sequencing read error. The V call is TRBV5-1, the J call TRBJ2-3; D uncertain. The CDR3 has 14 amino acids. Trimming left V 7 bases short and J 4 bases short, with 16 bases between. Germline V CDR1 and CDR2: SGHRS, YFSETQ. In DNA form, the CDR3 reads TGCGCCAGCGCCACGCAGGAAGTGGCAGATACGCAGTATTTT. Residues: CASATQEVADTQYF.

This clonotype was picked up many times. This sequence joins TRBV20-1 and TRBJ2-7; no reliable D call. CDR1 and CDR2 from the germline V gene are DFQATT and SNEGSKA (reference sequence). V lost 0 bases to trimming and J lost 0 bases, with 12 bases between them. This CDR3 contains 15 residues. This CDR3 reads CSARDSALSSYEQYF. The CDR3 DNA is TGCAGTGCTAGAGATTCAGCCCTTAGCTCCTACGAGCAGTACTTC.

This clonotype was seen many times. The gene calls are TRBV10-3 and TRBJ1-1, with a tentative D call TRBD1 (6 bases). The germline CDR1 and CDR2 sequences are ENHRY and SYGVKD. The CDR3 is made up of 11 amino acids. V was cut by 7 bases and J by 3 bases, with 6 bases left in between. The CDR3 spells CAIKGDTEAFF. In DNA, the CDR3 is TGTGCCATCAAGGGGGACACTGAAGCTTTCTTT.

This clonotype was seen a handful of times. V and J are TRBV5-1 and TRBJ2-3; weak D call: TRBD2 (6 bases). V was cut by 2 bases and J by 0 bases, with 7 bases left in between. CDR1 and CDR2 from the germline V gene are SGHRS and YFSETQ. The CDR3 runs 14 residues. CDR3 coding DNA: TGCGCCAGCAGCTTCGGAGGGAGCACAGATACGCAGTATTTT. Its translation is CASSFGGSTDTQYF.

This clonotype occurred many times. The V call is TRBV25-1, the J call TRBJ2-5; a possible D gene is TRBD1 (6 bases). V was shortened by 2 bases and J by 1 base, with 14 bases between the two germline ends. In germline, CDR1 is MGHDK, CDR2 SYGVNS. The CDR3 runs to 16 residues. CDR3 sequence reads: CASSEVGAFSQETQYF. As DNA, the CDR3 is TGTGCCAGCAGTGAAGTGGGGGCCTTCAGCCAAGAGACCCAGTACTTC.

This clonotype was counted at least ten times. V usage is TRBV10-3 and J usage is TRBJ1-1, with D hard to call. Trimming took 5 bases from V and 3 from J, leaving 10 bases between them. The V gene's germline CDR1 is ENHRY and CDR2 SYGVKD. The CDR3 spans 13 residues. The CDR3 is CAISPSPDTEAFF. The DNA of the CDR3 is TGTGCCATCAGTCCCTCCCCGGACACTGAAGCTTTCTTT.

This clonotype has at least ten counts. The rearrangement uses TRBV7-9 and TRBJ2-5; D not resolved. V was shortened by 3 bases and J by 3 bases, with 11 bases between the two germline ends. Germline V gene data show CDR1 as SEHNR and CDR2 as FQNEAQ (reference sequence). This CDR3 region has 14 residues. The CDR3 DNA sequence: TGTGCCAGCAGCTTCGCCTCTAGGGAAGAGACCCAGTACTTC. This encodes CASSFASREETQYF.

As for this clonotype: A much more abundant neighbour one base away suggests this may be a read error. The CDR3 nucleotides are TGTGCCAGCAGCCGACAGGGGAGAGGATCCTACGGGCAGTACTTC. Its protein product is CASSRQGRGSYGQYF. The gene calls are TRBV6-2 or TRBV6-3 and TRBJ2-7; the match to TRBD1 covers 8 bases. This CDR3 is built from 15 residues. The germline V gene has CDR1 MNHEY and CDR2 SVGEGT.

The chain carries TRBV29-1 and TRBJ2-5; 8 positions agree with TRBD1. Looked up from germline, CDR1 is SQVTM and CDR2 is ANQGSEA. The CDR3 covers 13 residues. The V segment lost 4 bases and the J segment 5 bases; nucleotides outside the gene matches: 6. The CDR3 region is CSVAPGGAETQYF. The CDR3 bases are TGCAGCGTTGCCCCAGGGGGCGCGGAGACCCAGTACTTC.

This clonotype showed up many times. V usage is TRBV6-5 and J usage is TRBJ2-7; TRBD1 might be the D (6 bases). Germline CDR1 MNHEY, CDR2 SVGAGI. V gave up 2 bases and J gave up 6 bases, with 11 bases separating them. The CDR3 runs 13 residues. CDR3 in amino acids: CASSYGWGLEQYF. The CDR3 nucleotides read TGTGCCAGCAGTTACGGGTGGGGGCTCGAGCAGTACTTC.

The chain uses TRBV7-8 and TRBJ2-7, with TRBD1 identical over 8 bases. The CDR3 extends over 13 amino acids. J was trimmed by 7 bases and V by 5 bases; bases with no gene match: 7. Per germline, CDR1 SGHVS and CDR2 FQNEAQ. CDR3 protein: CASSRGTGVEQYF. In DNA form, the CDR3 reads TGTGCCAGCAGCCGGGGGACAGGAGTGGAGCAGTACTTC.

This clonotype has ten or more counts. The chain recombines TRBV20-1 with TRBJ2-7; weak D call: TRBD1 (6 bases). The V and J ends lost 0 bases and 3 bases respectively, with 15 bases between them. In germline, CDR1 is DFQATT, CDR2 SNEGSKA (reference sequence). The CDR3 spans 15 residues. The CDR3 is CSARDGQGQSYEQYF. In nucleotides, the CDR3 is TGCAGTGCTAGAGATGGCCAGGGGCAAAGCTACGAGCAGTACTTC.

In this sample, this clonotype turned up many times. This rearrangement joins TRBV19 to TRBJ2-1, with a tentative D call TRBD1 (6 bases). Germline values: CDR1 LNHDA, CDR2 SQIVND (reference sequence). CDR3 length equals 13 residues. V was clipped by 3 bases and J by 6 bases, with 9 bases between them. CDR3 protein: CASSIQGGNEQFF. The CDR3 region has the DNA TGTGCCAGTAGTATTCAAGGGGGCAATGAGCAGTTCTTC.

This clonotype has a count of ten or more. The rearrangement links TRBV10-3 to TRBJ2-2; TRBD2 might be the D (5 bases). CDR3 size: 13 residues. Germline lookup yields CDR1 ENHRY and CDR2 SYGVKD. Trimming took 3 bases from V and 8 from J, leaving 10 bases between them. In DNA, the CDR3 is TGTGCCATCAGTGACCGGGAAACAGGGGAGCTGTTTTTT. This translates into CAISDRETGELFF.

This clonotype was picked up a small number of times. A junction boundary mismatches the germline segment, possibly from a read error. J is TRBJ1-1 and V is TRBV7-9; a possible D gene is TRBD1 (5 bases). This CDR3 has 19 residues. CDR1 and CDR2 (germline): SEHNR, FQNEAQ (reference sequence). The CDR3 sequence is CASSPRSPGGRGLNTEALF. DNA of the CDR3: TGTGCCAGCAGCCCCCGATCCCCGGGCGGGAGGGGATTGAACACTGAAGCTCTCTTT.

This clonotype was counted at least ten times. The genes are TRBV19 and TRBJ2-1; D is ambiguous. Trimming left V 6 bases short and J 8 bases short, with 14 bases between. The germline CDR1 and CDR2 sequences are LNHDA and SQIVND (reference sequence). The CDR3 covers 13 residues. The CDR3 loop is CASRGLPWDEQFF. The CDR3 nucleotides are TGTGCCAGTAGGGGGTTACCTTGGGATGAGCAGTTCTTC.

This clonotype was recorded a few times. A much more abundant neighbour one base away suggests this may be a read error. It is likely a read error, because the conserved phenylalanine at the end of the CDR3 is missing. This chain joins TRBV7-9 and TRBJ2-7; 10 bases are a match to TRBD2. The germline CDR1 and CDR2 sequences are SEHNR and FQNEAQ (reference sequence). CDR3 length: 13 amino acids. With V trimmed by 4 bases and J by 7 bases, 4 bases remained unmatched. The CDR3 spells CASSSSGRGEQYL. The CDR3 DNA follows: TGTGCCAGCAGCTCGAGCGGGAGGGGAGAGCAGTACCTC.

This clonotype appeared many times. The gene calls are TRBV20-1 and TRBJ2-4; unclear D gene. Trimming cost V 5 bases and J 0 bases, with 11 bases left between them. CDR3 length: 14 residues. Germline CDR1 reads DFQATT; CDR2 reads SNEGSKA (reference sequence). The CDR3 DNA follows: TGCAGTGCTGAGTCACCGTTAGCCAAAAACATTCAGTACTTC. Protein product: CSAESPLAKNIQYF.

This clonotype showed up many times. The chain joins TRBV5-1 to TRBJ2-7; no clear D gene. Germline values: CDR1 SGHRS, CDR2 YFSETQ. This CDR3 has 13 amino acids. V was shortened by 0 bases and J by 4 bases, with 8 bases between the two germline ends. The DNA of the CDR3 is TGCGCCAGCAGCTTGGAGCTTCAATACGAGCAGTACTTC. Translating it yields CASSLELQYEQYF. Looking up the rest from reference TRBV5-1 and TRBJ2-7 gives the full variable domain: KAGVTQTPRYLIKTRGQQVTLSCSPISGHRSVSWYQQTPGQGLQFLFEYFSETQRNKGNFPGRFSGRQFSNSRSEMNVSTLELGDSALYLCASSLELQYEQYFGPGTRLTVT.

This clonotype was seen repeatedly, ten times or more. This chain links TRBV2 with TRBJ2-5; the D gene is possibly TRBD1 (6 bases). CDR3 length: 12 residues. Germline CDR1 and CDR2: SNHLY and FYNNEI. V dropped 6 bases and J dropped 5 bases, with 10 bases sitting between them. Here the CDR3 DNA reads TGTGCCAGCAGCAACAGGGTGGAGACCCAGTACTTC. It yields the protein CASSNRVETQYF.

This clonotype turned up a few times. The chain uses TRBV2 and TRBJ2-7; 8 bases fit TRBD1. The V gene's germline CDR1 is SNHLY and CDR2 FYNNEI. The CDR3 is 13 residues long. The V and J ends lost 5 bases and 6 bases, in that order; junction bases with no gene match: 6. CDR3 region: CASSPQGVGEQYF. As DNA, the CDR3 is TGTGCCAGCAGTCCACAGGGGGTTGGCGAGCAGTACTTC.

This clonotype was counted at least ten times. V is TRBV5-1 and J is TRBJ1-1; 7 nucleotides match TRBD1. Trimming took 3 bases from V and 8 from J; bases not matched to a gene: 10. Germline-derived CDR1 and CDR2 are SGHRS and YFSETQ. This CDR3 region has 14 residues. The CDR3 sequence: CASSSHRGMAEAFF. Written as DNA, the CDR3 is TGCGCCAGCAGCTCCCACAGGGGTATGGCCGAAGCTTTCTTT.

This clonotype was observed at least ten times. The CDR3, as DNA: TGTGCCAGCAGTCCTTCGACATCGTATCACTACGAGCAGTACTTC. Protein sequence: CASSPSTSYHYEQYF. V usage is TRBV27 and J usage is TRBJ2-7; D is ambiguous. CDR1 and CDR2 (germline): MNHEY, SMNVEV (reference sequence). V lost 5 bases and J lost 3, with 17 bases in between. The CDR3 extends over 15 amino acids.

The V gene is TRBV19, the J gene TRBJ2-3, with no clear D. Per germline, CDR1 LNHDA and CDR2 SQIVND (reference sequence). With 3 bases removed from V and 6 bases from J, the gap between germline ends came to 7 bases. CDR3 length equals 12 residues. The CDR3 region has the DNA TGTGCCAGTAGTATGGGAAGGGATACGCAGTATTTT. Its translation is CASSMGRDTQYF. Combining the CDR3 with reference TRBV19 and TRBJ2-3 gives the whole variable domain DGGITQSPKYLFRKEGQNVTLSCEQNLNHDAMYWYRQDPGQGLRLIYYSQIVNDFQKGDIAEGYSVSREKKESFPLTVTSAQKNPTAFYLCASSMGRDTQYFGPGTRLTVL.

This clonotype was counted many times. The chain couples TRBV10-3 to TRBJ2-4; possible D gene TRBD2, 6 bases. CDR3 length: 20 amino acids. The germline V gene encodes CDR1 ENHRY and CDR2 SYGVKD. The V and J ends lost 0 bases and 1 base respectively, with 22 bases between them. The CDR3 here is CAISESVTSRVGRAKNIQYF. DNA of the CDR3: TGTGCCATCAGTGAGTCTGTGACTAGTAGAGTGGGGAGGGCCAAAAACATTCAGTACTTC.

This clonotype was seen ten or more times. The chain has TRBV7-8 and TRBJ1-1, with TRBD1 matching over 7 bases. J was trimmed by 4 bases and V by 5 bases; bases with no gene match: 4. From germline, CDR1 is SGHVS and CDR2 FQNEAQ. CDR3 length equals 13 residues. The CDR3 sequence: CASSLRQGTEAFF. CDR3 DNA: TGTGCCAGCAGCCTCCGACAGGGCACTGAAGCTTTCTTT.

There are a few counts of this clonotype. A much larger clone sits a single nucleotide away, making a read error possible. The CDR3 bases are TGCAGTGCTAGTACAGGGAGCAGTCAGCCCCAGCATTTT. This translates into CSASTGSSQPQHF. The rearrangement uses TRBV20-1 and TRBJ1-5; tentatively, D is TRBD1 (6 bases). This CDR3 has 13 residues. The germline V gene encodes CDR1 DFQATT and CDR2 SNEGSKA (reference sequence).